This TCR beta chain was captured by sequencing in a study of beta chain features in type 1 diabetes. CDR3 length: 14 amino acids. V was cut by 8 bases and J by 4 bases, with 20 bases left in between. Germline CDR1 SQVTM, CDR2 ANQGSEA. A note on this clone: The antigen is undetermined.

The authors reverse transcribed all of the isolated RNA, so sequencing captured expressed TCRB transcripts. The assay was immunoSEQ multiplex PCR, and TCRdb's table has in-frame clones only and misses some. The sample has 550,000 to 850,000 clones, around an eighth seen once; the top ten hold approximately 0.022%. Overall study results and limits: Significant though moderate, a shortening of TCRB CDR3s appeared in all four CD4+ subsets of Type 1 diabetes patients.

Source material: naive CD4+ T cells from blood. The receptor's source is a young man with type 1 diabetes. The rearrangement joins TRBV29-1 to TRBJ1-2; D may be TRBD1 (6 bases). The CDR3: CSTGQYRTIYGYTF. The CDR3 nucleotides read TGCAGCACAGGACAGTATCGGACGATCTATGGCTACACCTTC. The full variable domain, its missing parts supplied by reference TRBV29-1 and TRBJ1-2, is SAVISQKPSRDICQRGTSLTIQCQVDSQVTMMFWYRQQPGQSLTLIATANQGSEATYESGFVIDKFPISRPNLTFSTLTVSNMSPEDSSIYLCSTGQYRTIYGYTFGSGTRLTVV.